The present T cell receptor (beta chain) was sequenced within a study of T cell repertoires in cytomegalovirus infection. One entry per CDR3 protein, called by TCRdb with MiXCR from the reads. The sample shows about 310,000 distinct CDR3 sequences, roughly a sixth of them seen only once. The sequence was obtained from a human donor in good health (CMV status not recorded). Some clones in this sample may be carry-over from other donors' samples. Sample: PBMCs.

CDR3 protein: CATSARDSSYNEQFF. CDR3 DNA: TGTGCCACCAGTGCCCGGGACAGTTCCTACAATGAGCAGTTCTTC. This chain joins TRBV24-1 and TRBJ2-1, with 7 bases that match TRBD1. Germline CDR1 is KGHDR and CDR2 is SFDVKD. CDR3 size: 15 residues. Germline trimming cut 5 bases from V and 1 base from J; bases unmatched to any gene: 4.